The following is a T cell receptor (beta chain) sequence with its context. This specimen belongs to a study of T cell responses to AZD1222 COVID-19 vaccine. The V and J ends lost 4 bases and 2 bases respectively, with 16 bases between them. Germline V gene lookup returns CDR1 SGHDT and CDR2 YYEEEE. This CDR3 has 16 amino acids. TCRdb's copy holds only in-frame clones and misses some; the assay was immunoSEQ multiplex PCR. Of 180,000 or so clones listed, around 90% are singletons. The material sequenced was peripheral blood, taken 28 days after the second AZD1222 dose. The V gene is TRBV5-6, the J gene TRBJ1-5; the D is unclear. The receptor was isolated from an adult who received the AZD1222 COVID-19 vaccine. CDR3 nucleotide sequence: TGTGCCAGCAGCCGGACGACCCCGATGGGCAATCAGCCCCAGCATTTT. Residues: CASSRTTPMGNQPQHF.